Following are 3 T cell receptor beta chains from one sample sequenced in a study of T cells after yellow fever vaccination. MiXCR was run by TCRdb on the 5' RACE reads, yielding one entry per CDR3 protein. In the table there are under 200,000 distinct CDR3 sequences, around 7.2% of which are singletons. Sequenced material: CD4+ T cells sorted from PBMCs, taken about 5 days after the first yellow fever vaccination. Source of these receptors: a man between 18 and 35 years old who received the YFV17D yellow fever vaccine.

This clonotype was recorded a few times. The chain's CDR3 is CASSLLVDMNTEAFF. As DNA, the CDR3 is TGTGCCAGCAGCTTGCTTGTGGATATGAACACTGAAGCTTTCTTT. V gene TRBV5-5 combines with J gene TRBJ1-1; D remains ambiguous. The germline CDR1 and CDR2 sequences are SGHKS and YYEKEE (reference sequence). V was clipped by 1 base and J by 0 bases, with 10 bases between them. The CDR3 consists of 15 residues.

V gene TRBV6-1 combines with J gene TRBJ1-5; D is perhaps TRBD1 (6 bases). Trimming took 3 bases from V and 0 from J, leaving 15 bases between them. Germline V gene sequence: CDR1 MNHNS, CDR2 SASEGT. There are 17 residues in the CDR3. The CDR3 DNA sequence: TGTGCCAGCAGTGACCGGGACAAACTAATTAGCAATCAGCCCCAGCATTTT. This encodes CASSDRDKLISNQPQHF.

For this clonotype: A much bigger clone sits one base away, suggesting this may be a read error. The CDR3 DNA is TGTGCTAGCAGTCAGGACAGGGCCAATACGCATTATTTT. It is translated as CASSQDRANTHYF. This chain connects TRBV7-7 to TRBJ2-3, with 8 bases fitting TRBD1. The length of the CDR3 is 13 residues. CDR1 SSHAT and CDR2 FNYEAQ come from the germline V gene (reference sequence). Variable domain in full (rest from reference TRBV7-7 and TRBJ2-3): GAGVSQSPRYKVTKRGQDVTLRCDPISSHATLYWYQQALGQGPEFLTYFNYEAQPDKSGLPSDRFSAERPEGSISTLTIQRTEQRDSAMYRCASSQDRANTHYFGPGTRLTVL.